This T cell receptor (beta chain) was sequenced in a study of cytomegalovirus exposure and HLA in healthy donors. Study information: Assignment to the Caucasian-associated ancestry cluster applied to more than 75% of the approximately 370 genotyped donors. Whole-study results and caveats: TCR beta sequences reportedly predicted most subjects' HLA-A and HLA-B alleles accurately. Confirmation in vitro established that a few CMV-associated chains were specific for CMV antigens. A later analysis reportedly found that, within productive TCRs, an Asian-associated ancestry cluster had fewer N-insertions than the mean observed across the approximately 700 donors.

60 Vbeta and 13 Jbeta primers were used in PCR. The table came from immunoSEQ multiplex PCR; TCRdb's copy has only in-frame clones and leaves some out. This sample carries under 95,000 clones, with less than 5% going to the ten biggest clones. The CDR3 is 16 residues long. Germline V gene sequence: CDR1 MRHNA, CDR2 SNTAGT. J lost 10 bases, V lost 0 bases, and 12 bases had no gene match. As for this clone: No antigen is known for it.

The sample comprised PBMCs. This chain uses TRBV6-4 with TRBJ1-1; 9 nucleotides line up with TRBD1. This clonotype originated in a man in his late teens or twenties in good health and CMV-seropositive. The CDR3 DNA reads TGTGCCAGCAGTGACTCCCGGGTAAACAGGGGGCGCAGAGCTTTCTTT. It specifies CASSDSRVNRGRRAFF.